This is a list of T cell receptor beta chains from one sample in a study of blood T cell repertoires in COVID-19. The data were produced by immunoSEQ multiplex PCR, yet TCRdb's version contains in-frame clones alone and is incomplete. The data contain under 400,000 clones, 87% of them singletons. Specimen: PBMCs or T cells enriched from blood (not recorded which). The receptors originated from a man aged 40-49 years in a cohort exposed to, infected with or recovered from COVID-19 (not recorded which). CDR3s include the opening cysteine and the closing phenylalanine or tryptophan. D genes are given only for firm matches. Some rows have no size entry. The others give once, few or many, or a class for an expanded clone.

V	J	size	D	CDR3	DNA
TRBV18	TRBJ1-5	-	TRBD1	CASSPGTGGEQPQHF	TGTGCCAGCTCACCCGGGACAGGGGGCGAGCAGCCCCAGCATTTT
TRBV3-1/TRBV3-2	TRBJ2-5	-	TRBD2	CASSQRGAGAQETQYF	TGTGCCAGCAGCCAGCGAGGAGCGGGAGCCCAAGAGACCCAGTACTTC
TRBV2	TRBJ2-5	-	-	CASSGERETQYF	TGTGCCAGCAGTGGGGAGCGGGAGACCCAGTACTTC
TRBV7-9	TRBJ2-1	-	TRBD1	CASSFSTQGNEQFF	TGTGCCAGCAGCTTTAGTACACAGGGGAATGAGCAGTTCTTC
TRBV7-2	TRBJ2-2	-	TRBD2	CASSLLLAVTGELFF	TGTGCCAGCAGCTTATTACTAGCGGTCACCGGGGAGCTGTTTTTT
TRBV3-1/TRBV3-2	TRBJ1-3	-	-	CASSQAGAGNTIYF	TGTGCCAGCAGCCAAGCAGGGGCTGGAAACACCATATATTTT
TRBV9	TRBJ2-2	-	-	CASSVGPRHTGELFF	TGTGCCAGCAGCGTAGGCCCCAGGCACACCGGGGAGCTGTTTTTT
TRBV6-5	TRBJ2-3	-	-	CASLEIADTQYF	TGTGCCAGCCTGGAGATTGCAGATACGCAGTATTTT
TRBV5-1	TRBJ2-1	-	TRBD1	CASRGTGTYNEQFF	TGCGCCAGCAGAGGGACAGGGACCTACAATGAGCAGTTCTTC
TRBV3-1/TRBV3-2	TRBJ1-1	once	-	CASSAQGTFRNAEAFF	TGTGCCAGCAGCGCCCAGGGCACGTTTCGCAACGCTGAAGCTTTCTTT
TRBV5-1	TRBJ2-5	-	TRBD1	CASRRGQTLYQETQYF	TGCGCCAGCAGACGGGGACAGACACTGTACCAAGAGACCCAGTACTTC
TRBV10-3	TRBJ2-1	-	-	CAISESRGGNEQFF	TGTGCCATCAGTGAGTCACGAGGGGGCAATGAGCAGTTCTTC
TRBV2	TRBJ2-2	-	-	CASSESGSNTGELFF	TGTGCCAGCAGTGAATCGGGGTCGAACACCGGGGAGCTGTTTTTT
TRBV10-2	TRBJ1-2	-	-	CASSETRENFFWGYTF	TGCGCCAGCAGTGAGACCAGGGAAAATTTTTTCTGGGGCTACACCTTC
TRBV5-1	TRBJ2-1	-	-	CASRQAGMEDEQFF	TGCGCCAGCAGGCAAGCGGGCATGGAGGATGAGCAGTTCTTC
TRBV5-1	TRBJ2-2	-	-	CASSRDPSAANTGELFF	TGCGCCAGCAGCAGGGACCCTAGCGCAGCGAACACCGGGGAGCTGTTTTTT
TRBV3-1/TRBV3-2	TRBJ2-2	-	-	CASSQVPYPANTGELFF	TGTGCCAGCAGCCAAGTACCCTACCCCGCGAACACCGGGGAGCTGTTTTTT
TRBV19	TRBJ2-2	-	-	CASTGSAGSGELFF	TGTGCCAGTACGGGATCAGCGGGTTCCGGGGAGCTGTTTTTT
TRBV19	TRBJ2-3	once	-	CASSGAGTQSDTQYF	TGTGCCAGTAGTGGGGCAGGGACACAATCAGATACGCAGTATTTT
TRBV5-4	TRBJ2-2	once	-	CASSSQDTGELFF	TGTGCCAGCAGCTCGCAGGACACCGGGGAGCTGTTTTTT
TRBV30	TRBJ1-3	-	TRBD1	CAGQTGSSGNTIYF	TGTGCCGGCCAGACAGGGAGCTCTGGAAACACCATATATTTT
TRBV5-1	TRBJ2-1	once	TRBD2	CASSLVGSGSGSYEQFF	TGCGCCAGCAGCTTGGTCGGTAGCGGGAGTGGTTCCTATGAGCAGTTCTTC
TRBV5-1	TRBJ1-1	-	TRBD1	CASSLGTGLNTEAFF	TGCGCCAGCAGCTTGGGGACAGGATTGAACACTGAAGCTTTCTTT
TRBV6-5	TRBJ2-3	-	TRBD1	CASSYPGQGKDTQYF	TGTGCCAGCAGTTACCCGGGACAGGGTAAAGATACGCAGTATTTT
TRBV27	TRBJ2-7	once	-	CASSFRRDLIYEQYF	TGTGCCAGCAGTTTTCGGCGGGACTTGATATACGAGCAGTACTTC
TRBV28	TRBJ1-5	once	-	CASRSPDGVQPQHF	TGTGCCAGCAGGTCCCCTGACGGGGTTCAGCCCCAGCATTTT
TRBV3-1/TRBV3-2	TRBJ2-7	-	-	CASSQEDGDYEQYF	TGTGCCAGCAGCCAGGAGGACGGAGACTACGAGCAGTACTTC
TRBV30	TRBJ2-3	-	TRBD2	CAWSTSGRTDTQYF	TGTGCCTGGAGTACTAGCGGCCGCACAGATACGCAGTATTTT
TRBV18	TRBJ1-5	-	-	CASSPAGGVGNQPQHF	TGTGCCAGCTCACCGGCGGGGGGGGTGGGCAATCAGCCCCAGCATTTT